The 19 T cell receptor beta chains in this list originate from one sample, sequenced in a study of human T cells and chemical hapten exposure. Time point denoted: pre-sensitization, week 0. Specified treatment: therapeutic diphenylcyclopropenone sensitization with weekly scalp DPC. TCRdb reprocessed the RACE reads with MiXCR, giving one entry per CDR3 protein. This table holds over 300,000 distinct CDR3 sequences, approximately 5% found once. The sequencing here drew on whole blood, taken in connection with sensitization to the hapten diphenylcyclopropenone (DPC). The receptor source for this set is a woman in her fifties or sixties with alopecia areata. Some clones in this sample may be carry-over from other donors' samples.

This clonotype was found many times. The genes are TRBV9 and TRBJ1-1, with TRBD1 identical over 9 bases. Germline assignment: CDR1 SGDLS and CDR2 YYNGEE. V gave up 2 bases and J gave up 10 bases; unmatched junction bases: 0. The CDR3 consists of 11 residues. In DNA form, the CDR3 reads TGTGCCAGCAGCGTGGACAGGGGAGCTTTCTTT. Translation gives CASSVDRGAFF.

This chain links TRBV24-1 with TRBJ2-2; D remains unclear. This CDR3 is 13 amino acids long. CDR1 and CDR2 from the germline V gene are KGHDR and SFDVKD. V lost 5 bases to trimming and J lost 3 bases, with 6 bases between them. The chain's CDR3 is CATSGRDTGELFF. The CDR3 DNA sequence: TGTGCCACCAGTGGAAGGGACACCGGGGAGCTGTTTTTT.

V usage is TRBV5-1 and J usage is TRBJ1-3, with unresolved D. Trimming took 0 bases from V and 2 from J, leaving 6 bases between them. The V gene's germline CDR1 is SGHRS and CDR2 YFSETQ. The CDR3 has 14 residues. This chain's CDR3 is CASSLEQPGNTIYF. The CDR3 DNA reads as TGCGCCAGCAGCTTGGAGCAACCTGGAAACACCATATATTTT.

This clonotype has a count of ten or more. The chain recombines TRBV7-6 with TRBJ2-1, with 10 bases lining up with TRBD2. V lost 2 bases and J lost 0; bases outside the gene matches: 10. The CDR3 runs to 19 residues. The germline V gene has CDR1 SGHVS and CDR2 FNYEAQ. CDR3 in DNA: TGTGCCAGCAGCTTACGGGCTAGCGGGAGCGCCAGCTCCTACAATGAGCAGTTCTTC. It translates to CASSLRASGSASSYNEQFF.

This clonotype showed up just a few times. J is TRBJ1-6 and V is TRBV14; D is uncertain. CDR3 size: 13 residues. The V gene lost 3 bases and the J gene lost 6 bases, with 6 bases spanning the gap. Germline CDR1 SGHDN, CDR2 FVKESK. The CDR3 DNA reads TGTGCCAGCAGCCACCGGGGTAATTCACCCCTCCACTTT. Translated: CASSHRGNSPLHF.

In this sample, this clonotype turned up many times. The CDR3 DNA sequence: TGTGCCAGCAGGTCCAGGGAGGGCACCGGGGAGCTGTTTTTT. This gives the protein CASRSREGTGELFF. The chain links TRBV25-1 to TRBJ2-2; 7 bases fit TRBD2. This CDR3 region has 14 residues. V lost 6 bases and J lost 4; bases outside the gene matches: 5. Germline CDR1 MGHDK, CDR2 SYGVNS.

This clonotype was recorded a few times. The rearrangement uses TRBV30 and TRBJ1-2; D is unresolved. The V and J ends lost 1 base and 7 bases respectively, with 13 bases between them. The CDR3 length is 13 residues. The germline CDR1 and CDR2 sequences are GTSNPN and SVGIG (reference sequence). The CDR3 coding sequence is TGTGCCTGGAGTGGGGCAGGCCCGACTGGCTACACCTTC. Protein: CAWSGAGPTGYTF.

This clonotype turned up a few times. The chain employs TRBV20-1 and TRBJ1-2; TRBD1 aligns across 8 bases. The CDR3 is 16 amino acids. Unmatched junction bases numbered 9, after V lost 0 bases and J lost 3 bases. CDR1 is DFQATT and CDR2 is SNEGSKA in the germline V gene (reference sequence). The CDR3 region has the DNA TGCAGTGCTAGAGACCCTCGACAGGGGAGTTACTATGGCTACACCTTC. Protein: CSARDPRQGSYYGYTF.

The rearrangement joins TRBV7-2 to TRBJ1-5, with a tentative D call TRBD1 (6 bases). Trimming took off 5 bases at V and 1 base at J, with 12 bases between the two ends. In germline, CDR1 is SGHTA, CDR2 FQGNSA. This CDR3 is 15 amino acids long. In DNA form, the CDR3 reads TGTGCCAGCAGCCTTGACAGGTTAAGCAATCAGCCCCAGCATTTT. This codes for CASSLDRLSNQPQHF. Drawing the rest from reference TRBV7-2 and TRBJ1-5, the complete variable domain is GAGVSQSPSNKVTEKGKDVELRCDPISGHTALYWYRQSLGQGLEFLIYFQGNSAPDKSGLPSDRFSAERTGGSVSTLTIQRTQQEDSAVYLCASSLDRLSNQPQHFGDGTRLSIL.

This clonotype was recorded at least ten times. V gene TRBV6-5 combines with J gene TRBJ1-1; 9 nucleotides match TRBD1. This CDR3 spans 15 amino acids. J lost 4 bases, V lost 0 bases, and 3 bases had no gene match. Germline CDR1 and CDR2: MNHEY and SVGAGI. Written as DNA, the CDR3 is TGTGCCAGCAGTTACTCCGGGACAGGGTTCACTGAAGCTTTCTTT. Amino acids: CASSYSGTGFTEAFF.

V and J are TRBV12-3 or TRBV12-4 and TRBJ1-3; TRBD1 is a possible D gene (5 bases). The CDR3 covers 13 residues. Trimming removed 9 bases at V and 4 bases at J, with 13 bases between. The CDR3 nucleotides read TGTGCCAGTATGCTGGACATCGGAAACACCATATATTTT. It encodes CASMLDIGNTIYF.

This chain links TRBV12-3 or TRBV12-4 with TRBJ1-1, with 7 bases matching TRBD1. CDR3 length: 14 amino acids. Trimming at V came to 6 bases and at J to 1 base, leaving 5 bases not matched to a gene. The CDR3 sequence is CASRETGTNTEAFF. CDR3 DNA sequence: TGTGCCAGCAGAGAGACAGGGACGAACACTGAAGCTTTCTTT.

This clonotype was counted ten times or more. The V and J genes are TRBV2 and TRBJ2-1; 9 bases are a match to TRBD2. Germline CDR1 reads SNHLY; CDR2 reads FYNNEI. V lost 6 bases to trimming and J lost 8 bases; unmatched junction nucleotides: 11. The CDR3 has 15 amino acids. In DNA, the CDR3 is TGTGCCAGCAGCGCGTGGGCGGGGGGGCAGGATGAGCAGTTCTTC. Residues: CASSAWAGGQDEQFF.

As for this clonotype: One junction end disagrees with the germline gene, perhaps due to a read error. The chain employs TRBV10-3 and TRBJ1-1, with D tentatively TRBD1 (6 bases). The length of the CDR3 is 15 residues. CDR1 ENHRY and CDR2 SYGVKD come from the germline V gene. CDR3 loop: CAITEGVEMNTEAFF. The DNA of the CDR3 is TGTGCCATCACTGAGGGGGTCGAGATGAACACTGAAGCTTTCTTT.

The chain is built from TRBV12-3 or TRBV12-4 and TRBJ1-1, with a weak D call TRBD1 (5 bases). V was clipped by 3 bases and J by 0 bases, with 11 bases between them. This CDR3 comprises 15 residues. In DNA, the CDR3 is TGTGCCAGCAGTTTTGCTCGACAGTTGAACACTGAAGCTTTCTTT. Residues: CASSFARQLNTEAFF.

There are many counts of this clonotype. V is TRBV20-1 and J is TRBJ2-7; no clear D. The CDR3 loop spans 15 amino acids. Germline V gives CDR1 DFQATT, CDR2 SNEGSKA (reference sequence). V lost 6 bases to trimming and J lost 3 bases, with 21 bases between them. DNA for the CDR3: TGCAGTGCCACGACTTTGTTCCTAAACCACTACGAGCAGTACTTC. Residues: CSATTLFLNHYEQYF.

There are many counts of this clonotype. The J gene is TRBJ2-6, the V gene TRBV28; D is undetermined. V dropped 7 bases and J dropped 9 bases, with 13 bases sitting between them. CDR1 is MDHEN, CDR2 SYDVKM, per germline. The CDR3 loop spans 13 amino acids. The CDR3 coding sequence is TGTGCCAGCAACCTTCCAGGTGTCAACGTCCTGACTTTC. Amino acid sequence: CASNLPGVNVLTF. Looking up the rest from reference TRBV28 and TRBJ2-6 gives the full variable domain: DVKVTQSSRYLVKRTGEKVFLECVQDMDHENMFWYRQDPGLGLRLIYFSYDVKMKEKGDIPEGYSVSREKKERFSLILESASTNQTSMYLCASNLPGVNVLTFGAGSRLTVL.

This clonotype was seen repeatedly, ten times or more. The chain has TRBV7-2 and TRBJ1-1; possibly TRBD1 for D (6 bases). The germline V gene has CDR1 SGHTA and CDR2 FQGNSA. V dropped 10 bases and J dropped 1 base, with 10 bases sitting between them. The length of the CDR3 is 12 residues. CDR3 nucleotide sequence: TGTGCCATCGTACAGGGGAACACTGAAGCTTTCTTT. The encoded protein is CAIVQGNTEAFF.

Ten or more counts support this clonotype. This chain links TRBV13 with TRBJ2-3, with D unclear. The CDR3 extends over 16 amino acids. V was shortened by 4 bases and J by 0 bases, with 14 bases between the two germline ends. Germline CDR1 and CDR2: PRHDT and FYEKMQ (reference sequence). Written as DNA, the CDR3 is TGTGCCAGCAGCTCGGGTCTGGGCCGGAGCACAGATACGCAGTATTTT. Translation gives CASSSGLGRSTDTQYF.